This T cell receptor (beta chain) was sequenced in a study of cytomegalovirus exposure and HLA in healthy donors. Germline V gene lookup returns CDR1 SQVTM and CDR2 ANQGSEA. This CDR3 region has 10 residues. V shed 6 bases, J shed 10 bases, and the junction held 2 bases outside the gene matches. On this clone: Antigen: not known.

PCR used 60 Vbeta primers and 13 Jbeta primers. Assay: immunoSEQ multiplex PCR; the TCRdb copy retains only in-frame clones and omits some. Among 160,000 or so clones listed, around 82% were seen once. General study points: An analysis done earlier found most TCR beta V segments productive about 87% or about 30% of the time. Later genetic work tied a missense DCLRE1C variant to beta-chain V and J trimming. A classifier reportedly called cytomegalovirus status with high sensitivity and specificity. Presence/absence analyses supposed approximately even sequencing depth among donors.

The sample was PBMCs. This clonotype originated in a man aged 40-50 years in good health and CMV-seronegative. The genes are TRBV29-1 and TRBJ2-1; 8 bases agree with TRBD1. The CDR3 reads CSVTGGEQFF. As DNA, the CDR3 is TGCAGCGTAACAGGGGGGGAGCAGTTCTTC.